Sequencing of this T cell receptor (beta chain) was carried out in a study of CD8 T cell repertoires and HIV-1 epitope variants. Whole-study context: Twenty-five autologous and known Gag and Nef epitope variant peptides each stimulated T cells separately. Epitopes were three Gag families plus Nef HW9 and YT9. Autologous T cell-negative cells served as antigen-presenting cells in equal numbers.

The data were produced by immunoSEQ multiplex PCR, yet TCRdb's version contains in-frame clones alone and is incomplete. In the table there are about 5,100 clones, about three fifths of which are singletons. This clone was detected only once. The antigen remains unidentified. Specimen: cultured CD8+ T cells derived from PBMCs. The clonotype originates from a male donor with HIV.

DNA of the CDR3: TGTGCCAGCAGCCCGGTAGCGGGGGGGCCCGGTGAGCAGTTCTTC. This encodes CASSPVAGGPGEQFF. The chain employs TRBV7-9 and TRBJ2-1; the match to TRBD2 covers 11 bases. The CDR3 is 15 residues long. The germline gives CDR1 SEHNR, CDR2 FQNEAQ (reference sequence). The V segment lost 5 bases and the J segment 9 bases; nucleotides outside the gene matches: 9.